Shown below are 6 T cell receptor beta chains from a single sample sequenced in a study of cytomegalovirus exposure and HLA in healthy donors. The primer mix had 60 Vbeta and 13 Jbeta primers. The method was immunoSEQ multiplex PCR; TCRdb's version includes in-frame clones alone and lacks a portion of them. The sample comprises roughly 140,000 clones, roughly 80% of which are singletons, and approximately 3.6% rests with the top ten. The sequenced sample was PBMCs. Every receptor here comes from a male donor in good health and CMV-seronegative.

The V gene is TRBV30, the J gene TRBJ2-2; 8 bases are shared with TRBD2. The V gene end was trimmed by 3 bases and the J gene end by 8 bases; junction bases not matched to a gene: 17. Germline CDR1 is GTSNPN and CDR2 is SVGIG (reference sequence). CDR3 length: 17 amino acids. In DNA form, the CDR3 reads TGTGCCTGGAGGAGGCGTATCACTAGCGGCTTCCCAGGGGAGCTGTTTTTT. Protein sequence: CAWRRRITSGFPGELFF.

The chain has TRBV7-3 and TRBJ2-5; 7 nucleotides agree with TRBD1. The CDR3 has 14 residues. Germline CDR1 SGHTA, CDR2 FQGTGA. With V trimmed by 4 bases and J by 5 bases, 7 bases remained unmatched. CDR3 protein: CASSSTGVGETQYF. The CDR3 region has the DNA TGTGCCAGCAGCTCAACAGGGGTTGGGGAGACCCAGTACTTC.

The chain combines TRBV9 with TRBJ2-7; 10 bases are a match to TRBD2. Germline assignment: CDR1 SGDLS and CDR2 YYNGEE. The length of the CDR3 is 15 residues. Trimming cost V 0 bases and J 4 bases; bases outside gene matches: 4. This chain's CDR3 is CASSVASGGIYEQYF. CDR3 bases: TGTGCCAGCAGCGTAGCTAGCGGGGGTATTTACGAGCAGTACTTC.

The chain couples TRBV5-1 to TRBJ2-1, with a tentative D call TRBD2 (5 bases). The CDR3 runs to 13 residues. Trimming took off 3 bases at V and 8 bases at J, with 12 bases between the two ends. Germline CDR1 and CDR2: SGHRS and YFSETQ. The DNA of the CDR3 is TGCGCCAGCAGCTGGTCTAGCAAGGATGAGCAGTTCTTC. Translated, it gives CASSWSSKDEQFF.

The V and J genes are TRBV4-2 and TRBJ2-5, with 9 bases lining up with TRBD2. V dropped 0 bases and J dropped 1; count of bases not matched to a gene: 9. Looked up from germline, CDR1 is LGHNA and CDR2 is YNFKEQ. This CDR3 contains 18 residues. The DNA of the CDR3 is TGTGCCAGCAGCCAAGATTTTGGGCTAGCGGGACCCCAAGAGACCCAGTACTTC. It translates to CASSQDFGLAGPQETQYF.

The rearrangement joins TRBV7-9 to TRBJ1-2; D gene unclear. This CDR3 has 16 residues. V was shortened by 2 bases and J by 4 bases, with 17 bases between the two germline ends. The V gene's germline CDR1 is SEHNR and CDR2 FQNEAQ (reference sequence). The CDR3 region has the DNA TGTGCCAGCAGCTTAAGACCCCAAACTAGTGGCTATGGCTACACCTTC. It codes for CASSLRPQTSGYGYTF.